These 29 T cell receptor beta chains came from one sample sequenced in a study of blood T cell repertoires in COVID-19. Profiled with immunoSEQ multiplex PCR; TCRdb holds only in-frame clones, not every one. Of roughly 410,000 clones listed, approximately 89% were seen once; the top ten hold roughly 1.5%. The sequencing sample was made of peripheral blood. The receptor source for this set is a woman aged 40 to 49 with COVID-19, enrolled during active disease.

The V call is TRBV7-2, the J call TRBJ2-2, with D possibly TRBD1 on 5 matching bases. Per germline, CDR1 SGHTA and CDR2 FQGNSA. V was clipped by 2 bases and J by 4 bases, with 11 bases between them. The CDR3 loop spans 15 amino acids. CDR3 sequence reads: CASSLYAGLTGELFF. DNA of the CDR3: TGTGCCAGCAGCTTATATGCAGGGCTCACCGGGGAGCTGTTTTTT.

The chain carries TRBV9 and TRBJ2-5, with 14 bases that match TRBD2. The CDR3 length is 18 residues. CDR1 SGDLS and CDR2 YYNGEE come from the germline V gene. V shed 3 bases, J shed 3 bases, and the junction held 10 bases outside the gene matches. CDR3 DNA: TGTGCCAGCAGCGCAACGGGACTAGCGGGGGCTAGGGAAGAGACCCAGTACTTC. It is translated as CASSATGLAGAREETQYF.

The chain combines TRBV10-3 with TRBJ1-5; D is unclear. The CDR3 has 13 residues. V was clipped by 9 bases and J by 4 bases, with 13 bases between them. Germline lookup yields CDR1 ENHRY and CDR2 SYGVKD. CDR3 region: CAIQGLTNQPQHF. The CDR3 region has the DNA TGTGCCATACAAGGACTAACTAATCAGCCCCAGCATTTT.

The rearrangement uses TRBV5-1 and TRBJ1-1, with D possibly matching TRBD1 (6 bases). Germline-derived CDR1 and CDR2 are SGHRS and YFSETQ. The CDR3 is 14 residues long. V was trimmed by 2 bases and J by 7 bases, leaving 15 bases between them. CDR3 amino acids: CASSLDDRLYEAFF. As DNA, the CDR3 is TGCGCCAGCAGCTTAGATGACAGGTTATATGAAGCTTTCTTT.

The V call is TRBV7-3, the J call TRBJ1-2, with 10 bases aligning to TRBD1. The ends lost 5 bases at V and 3 bases at J; junction bases unmatched: 3. CDR1 SGHTA and CDR2 FQGTGA come from the germline V gene. CDR3 length equals 14 residues. The CDR3 region has the DNA TGTGCCAGCAGCCCGGGACAGGGGTACTATGGCTACACCTTC. This codes for CASSPGQGYYGYTF. Full variable domain (remainder filled in from reference TRBV7-3 and TRBJ1-2): GAGVSQTPSNKVTEKGKYVELRCDPISGHTALYWYRQSLGQGPEFLIYFQGTGAADDSGLPNDRFFAVRPEGSVSTLKIQRTERGDSAVYLCASSPGQGYYGYTFGSGTRLTVV.

The chain recombines TRBV20-1 with TRBJ2-4, with D perhaps matching TRBD1 (6 bases). The ends were cut back, 3 bases at V and 0 bases at J, with 9 bases in the middle. Germline V gene sequence: CDR1 DFQATT, CDR2 SNEGSKA (reference sequence). CDR3 size: 14 residues. CDR3 sequence reads: CSASRTVAKNIQYF. The CDR3 coding sequence is TGCAGTGCTAGTCGGACAGTAGCCAAAAACATTCAGTACTTC.

The chain employs TRBV7-2 and TRBJ1-1, with unresolved D. The CDR3 has 14 residues. Trimming cost V 5 bases and J 2 bases, with 12 bases left between them. Germline CDR1 and CDR2: SGHTA and FQGNSA. CDR3 nucleotides: TGTGCCAGCAGCCAATCCCGGGGAAACACTGAAGCTTTCTTT. Translating it yields CASSQSRGNTEAFF.

The chain carries TRBV15 and TRBJ2-3, with D tentatively TRBD2 (5 bases). This CDR3 has 15 amino acids. The V gene lost 3 bases and the J gene lost 2 bases, with 12 bases spanning the gap. From germline, CDR1 is LNHNV and CDR2 YYDKDF (reference sequence). As DNA, the CDR3 is TGTGCCACCAGCAGTGATAGCGTTGCCACAGATACGCAGTATTTT. Its protein product is CATSSDSVATDTQYF.

V is TRBV7-8 and J is TRBJ2-7; 10 nucleotides line up with TRBD2. CDR3 length: 15 amino acids. The junction had 4 bases not matched to a gene; V was cut back by 5 bases and J by 0 bases. The germline V gene has CDR1 SGHVS and CDR2 FQNEAQ. The CDR3 region is CASSPSSGGSYEQYF. The CDR3 DNA follows: TGTGCCAGCAGCCCGTCTAGCGGGGGCTCCTACGAGCAGTACTTC.

V gene TRBV28 combines with J gene TRBJ1-3; a weak D match, TRBD1 (5 bases). Trimming removed 2 bases at V and 0 bases at J, with 8 bases between. Germline V CDR1 and CDR2: MDHEN, SYDVKM. There are 15 residues in the CDR3. Here the CDR3 reads CASSLGAVSGNTIYF. Here the CDR3 DNA reads TGTGCCAGCAGTTTAGGGGCGGTCTCTGGAAACACCATATATTTT.

In its sample, this clone was seen once. The V and J genes are TRBV5-6 and TRBJ1-2; D perhaps matches TRBD1 (5 bases). V lost 3 bases, J lost 6 bases, and 12 bases lay in between. There are 13 residues in the CDR3. Germline CDR1 reads SGHDT; CDR2 reads YYEEEE. This chain's CDR3 is CASSSRVRHGYTF. CDR3 nucleotide sequence: TGTGCCAGCAGCTCCAGGGTGCGCCATGGCTACACCTTC.

This clone appeared a single time. The chain employs TRBV18 and TRBJ1-1; D call uncertain. V lost 3 bases to trimming and J lost 0 bases, with 17 bases between them. Germline CDR1 reads KGHSH; CDR2 reads LQKENI. The CDR3 runs 17 residues. The CDR3 loop is CASSPRTGRPMNTEAFF. CDR3 bases: TGTGCCAGCTCACCTAGAACCGGGAGACCTATGAACACTGAAGCTTTCTTT.

The rearrangement joins TRBV5-4 to TRBJ1-3, with 9 bases identical to TRBD1. Germline V gene sequence: CDR1 SGHNT, CDR2 YYREEE (reference sequence). This CDR3 is built from 14 residues. V dropped 4 bases and J dropped 4; count of bases not matched to a gene: 3. CDR3 DNA sequence: TGTGCCAGCAGCCCGACAGGGGGAGGAAACACCATATATTTT. This gives the protein CASSPTGGGNTIYF. Based on the CDR3 plus reference TRBV5-4 and TRBJ1-3, the full variable domain is ETGVTQSPTHLIKTRGQQVTLRCSSQSGHNTVSWYQQALGQGPQFIFQYYREEENGRGNFPPRFSGLQFPNYSSELNVNALELDDSALYLCASSPTGGGNTIYFGEGSWLTVV.

This chain joins TRBV29-1 and TRBJ2-1; D possibly corresponds to TRBD2 (5 bases). The CDR3 is 12 residues long. Trimming stripped 7 bases from V and 4 bases from J, with 11 bases between. Germline assignment: CDR1 SQVTM and CDR2 ANQGSEA. CDR3 amino acids: CSASTGYNEQFF. CDR3 coding DNA: TGCAGCGCCTCGACGGGATACAATGAGCAGTTCTTC.

The genes are TRBV5-1 and TRBJ1-1; unclear D gene. The CDR3 has 16 amino acids. Germline CDR1 and CDR2: SGHRS and YFSETQ. The ends were cut back, 2 bases at V and 8 bases at J, with 22 bases in the middle. Written as DNA, the CDR3 is TGCGCCAGCAGCTTACCTTCGTCCTCCGGTATTATAGAAGCTTTCTTT. It is translated as CASSLPSSSGIIEAFF.

The CDR3, as DNA: TGTGCCAGCAGCTTAGGGCCGGGGGGACAGGCTGAAGCTTTCTTT. Translation: CASSLGPGGQAEAFF. The rearrangement joins TRBV7-2 to TRBJ1-1, with 8 bases aligning to TRBD1. The CDR3 has 15 amino acids. Germline CDR1 and CDR2: SGHTA and FQGNSA. The J segment lost 6 bases and the V segment lost 1 base, leaving 7 bases of the junction unmatched.

This clone was seen a single time. The CDR3 coding sequence is TGTGCCAGCTCACCACTAGCAGCCGGGGAGCTGTTTTTT. Protein sequence: CASSPLAAGELFF. The chain links TRBV18 to TRBJ2-2; D call uncertain. V was pared by 1 base and J by 6 bases, with 6 bases between. CDR1 is KGHSH, CDR2 LQKENI, per germline. There are 13 residues in the CDR3.

J is TRBJ2-7 and V is TRBV7-2, with TRBD2 as a possible D gene (5 bases). CDR1 and CDR2 from the germline V gene are SGHTA and FQGNSA. CDR3 length: 15 residues. V lost 1 base to trimming and J lost 2 bases, with 12 bases between them. CDR3 sequence (DNA): TGTGCCAGCAGCTTAGAGGGCGCTAGCACCTACGAGCAGTACTTC. This sequence encodes CASSLEGASTYEQYF.

The V gene is TRBV5-5, the J gene TRBJ1-5; TRBD1 matches 7 bases. The CDR3 sequence is 15 residues long. Germline CDR1 and CDR2: SGHKS and YYEKEE (reference sequence). V was pared by 4 bases and J by 3 bases, with 7 bases of the junction left unmatched. The CDR3 nucleotides read TGTGCCAGCAGCCTCCTTGACAGGGACAATCAGCCCCAGCATTTT. As protein: CASSLLDRDNQPQHF. The whole variable domain, remainder taken from reference TRBV5-5 and TRBJ1-5, is DAGVTQSPTHLIKTRGQQVTLRCSPISGHKSVSWYQQVLGQGPQFIFQYYEKEERGRGNFPDRFSARQFPNYSSELNVNALLLGDSALYLCASSLLDRDNQPQHFGDGTRLSIL.

The V gene is TRBV5-1, the J gene TRBJ2-7, with D unresolved. This CDR3 is 16 amino acids long. CDR1 is SGHRS and CDR2 is YFSETQ in the germline V gene. V shed 0 bases and J shed 3 bases, with 16 bases lying between them. Here the CDR3 reads CASSLAGPGFNYEQYF. In DNA form, the CDR3 reads TGCGCCAGCAGCTTGGCAGGCCCCGGATTCAACTACGAGCAGTACTTC.

This chain joins TRBV4-1 and TRBJ1-1; 7 bases are a match to TRBD1. Germline trimming cut 0 bases from V and 4 bases from J; bases unmatched to any gene: 5. The CDR3 runs 15 residues. From germline, CDR1 is MGHRA and CDR2 YSYEKL. The CDR3 nucleotides read TGCGCCAGCAGCCAAGACGACAGGGCTGGCACTGAAGCTTTCTTT. Its protein is CASSQDDRAGTEAFF.

The chain uses TRBV11-2 and TRBJ1-1; possible D gene TRBD1, 6 bases. The V gene lost 5 bases and the J gene lost 3 bases, with 19 bases spanning the gap. The CDR3 consists of 16 residues. CDR1 is SGHAT and CDR2 is FQNNGV in the germline V gene. CDR3 coding DNA: TGTGCCAGCAGCCAGGTGCGGGGGGCGGGGGACACTGAAGCTTTCTTT. Amino acids: CASSQVRGAGDTEAFF.

The V call is TRBV7-8, the J call TRBJ2-1; 9 bases fit TRBD1. The J segment lost 9 bases and the V segment lost 5 bases, leaving 11 bases of the junction unmatched. Per the germline V gene, CDR1 is SGHVS and CDR2 is FQNEAQ. CDR3 length equals 15 residues. For the CDR3, the DNA is TGTGCCAGCAGCCCCAGGACAGGGGCAAGACTTGAGCAGTTCTTC. It translates to CASSPRTGARLEQFF. Full variable domain (outside the CDR3, taken from reference TRBV7-8 and TRBJ2-1): GAGVSQSPRYKVAKRGQDVALRCDPISGHVSLFWYQQALGQGPEFLTYFQNEAQLDKSGLPSDRFFAERPEGSVSTLKIQRTQQEDSAVYLCASSPRTGARLEQFFGPGTRLTVL.

The sample holds one count of this clone. The chain is built from TRBV6-5 and TRBJ2-1; 9 bases map to TRBD2. CDR3 length: 13 residues. Germline loops: CDR1 MNHEY, CDR2 SVGAGI. With 6 bases clipped from V and 9 bases from J, the junction kept 6 bases outside the gene matches. The CDR3 protein is CASSQGLASEQFF. DNA for the CDR3: TGTGCCAGCAGCCAGGGACTAGCAAGTGAGCAGTTCTTC.

J is TRBJ2-7 and V is TRBV28; possibly TRBD1 for D (6 bases). The germline V gene encodes CDR1 MDHEN and CDR2 SYDVKM. V gave up 1 base and J gave up 3 bases, with 10 bases separating them. The CDR3 contains 14 residues. The CDR3: CASSLLQGNYEQYF. The CDR3 DNA is TGTGCCAGCAGTTTATTACAGGGAAACTACGAGCAGTACTTC.

The DNA of the CDR3 is TGCGCCAGCAGCTTGATACAGGGGGCGGGGAACACTGAAGCTTTCTTT. Residues: CASSLIQGAGNTEAFF. The chain joins TRBV5-1 to TRBJ1-1; the match to TRBD1 covers 9 bases. The CDR3 totals 16 residues. CDR1 SGHRS and CDR2 YFSETQ come from the germline V gene. The ends lost 1 base at V and 1 base at J; junction bases unmatched: 5.

V gene TRBV29-1 combines with J gene TRBJ2-7; 10 bases line up with TRBD2. V shed 3 bases, J shed 0 bases, and the junction held 5 bases outside the gene matches. The CDR3 is 15 amino acids. Per germline, CDR1 SQVTM and CDR2 ANQGSEA. DNA of the CDR3: TGCAGCGTTGATGGGGCTAGCGGGAGCTCCTACGAGCAGTACTTC. Translation: CSVDGASGSSYEQYF.

The gene calls are TRBV7-3 and TRBJ1-1, with no clear D. V lost 4 bases to trimming and J lost 8 bases, with 14 bases between them. Germline CDR1 SGHTA, CDR2 FQGTGA. The CDR3 length is 13 residues. CDR3 sequence (DNA): TGTGCCAGCAGCTCTCATCCAGGCGCGGAAGCTTTCTTT. This sequence encodes CASSSHPGAEAFF. The entire variable domain, with the rest obtained from reference TRBV7-3 and TRBJ1-1, is as follows: GAGVSQTPSNKVTEKGKYVELRCDPISGHTALYWYRQSLGQGPEFLIYFQGTGAADDSGLPNDRFFAVRPEGSVSTLKIQRTERGDSAVYLCASSSHPGAEAFFGQGTRLTVV.

V is TRBV5-8 and J is TRBJ1-4; 7 bases fit TRBD1. V gave up 1 base and J gave up 4 bases; unmatched junction bases: 4. The CDR3 has 15 residues. Germline V gene data show CDR1 as SGHTS and CDR2 as YDEGEE. The chain's CDR3 is CASSLTGAFNEKLFF. For the CDR3, the DNA is TGTGCCAGCAGCTTGACAGGGGCGTTTAATGAAAAACTGTTTTTT.